This passage covers 4 T cell receptor beta chains from one sample sequenced in a study of T cells in tumors after PD-1 blockade. TCRdb keeps only in-frame clones here, not all; method: immunoSEQ multiplex PCR. The sample consists of 15,000 to 25,000 clones, over 70% of them appearing once. This sample comprised PBMCs, obtained after anti-PD-1 therapy. The receptors come from a human donor with advanced basal cell or squamous cell carcinoma (not recorded which).

V gene TRBV7-2 combines with J gene TRBJ2-3; 7 nucleotides line up with TRBD2. The CDR3 has 15 residues. The ends lost 3 bases at V and 2 bases at J; junction bases unmatched: 5. Germline assignment: CDR1 SGHTA and CDR2 FQGNSA. In DNA, the CDR3 is TGTGCCAGCAGCTTGCGGCGGGGGATCACAGATACGCAGTATTTT. It yields the protein CASSLRRGITDTQYF. Based on the CDR3 plus reference TRBV7-2 and TRBJ2-3, the full variable domain is GAGVSQSPSNKVTEKGKDVELRCDPISGHTALYWYRQSLGQGLEFLIYFQGNSAPDKSGLPSDRFSAERTGGSVSTLTIQRTQQEDSAVYLCASSLRRGITDTQYFGPGTRLTVL.

V and J are TRBV28 and TRBJ1-2, with D unresolved. The germline V and J ends were trimmed by 8 bases and 5 bases, with 6 bases remaining between them. The CDR3 is 10 amino acids. The germline gives CDR1 MDHEN, CDR2 SYDVKM. The DNA for the CDR3 is TGTGCCAGCGAAAGGTATGGCTACACCTTC. It codes for CASERYGYTF.

CDR3 protein: CASSVAIGELFF. CDR3 bases: TGTGCCAGCAGCGTAGCTATCGGGGAGCTGTTTTTT. The V and J genes are TRBV9 and TRBJ2-2; no reliable D call. There are 12 residues in the CDR3. The germline V and J ends were trimmed by 0 bases and 7 bases, with 4 bases remaining between them. Germline CDR1 and CDR2: SGDLS and YYNGEE.

The chain recombines TRBV5-6 with TRBJ2-5; D may be TRBD2 (6 bases). Trimming shortened V by 6 bases and J by 2 bases, and 17 bases separated the two germline ends. The CDR3 has 15 residues. From germline, CDR1 is SGHDT and CDR2 YYEEEE. The CDR3 spells CASNFGGALQETQYF. CDR3 in DNA: TGTGCCAGCAATTTCGGGGGTGCCCTGCAAGAGACCCAGTACTTC.